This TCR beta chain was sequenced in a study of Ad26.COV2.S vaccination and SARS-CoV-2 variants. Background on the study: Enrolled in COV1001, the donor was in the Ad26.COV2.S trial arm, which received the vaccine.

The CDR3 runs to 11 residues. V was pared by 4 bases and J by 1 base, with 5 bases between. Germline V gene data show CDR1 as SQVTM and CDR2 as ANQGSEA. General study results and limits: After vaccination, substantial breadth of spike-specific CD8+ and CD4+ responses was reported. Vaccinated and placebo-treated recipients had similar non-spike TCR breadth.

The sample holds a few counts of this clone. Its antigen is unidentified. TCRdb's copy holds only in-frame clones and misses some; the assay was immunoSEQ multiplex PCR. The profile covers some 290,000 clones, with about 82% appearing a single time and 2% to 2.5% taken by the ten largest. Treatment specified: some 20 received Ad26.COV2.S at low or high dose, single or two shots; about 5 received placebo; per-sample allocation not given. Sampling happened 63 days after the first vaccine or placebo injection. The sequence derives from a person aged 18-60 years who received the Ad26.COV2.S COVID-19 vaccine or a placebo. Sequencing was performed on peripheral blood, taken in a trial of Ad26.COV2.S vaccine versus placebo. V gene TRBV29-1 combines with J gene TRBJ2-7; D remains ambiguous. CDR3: CSVGESYEQYF. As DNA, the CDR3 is TGCAGCGTTGGCGAATCCTACGAGCAGTACTTC.